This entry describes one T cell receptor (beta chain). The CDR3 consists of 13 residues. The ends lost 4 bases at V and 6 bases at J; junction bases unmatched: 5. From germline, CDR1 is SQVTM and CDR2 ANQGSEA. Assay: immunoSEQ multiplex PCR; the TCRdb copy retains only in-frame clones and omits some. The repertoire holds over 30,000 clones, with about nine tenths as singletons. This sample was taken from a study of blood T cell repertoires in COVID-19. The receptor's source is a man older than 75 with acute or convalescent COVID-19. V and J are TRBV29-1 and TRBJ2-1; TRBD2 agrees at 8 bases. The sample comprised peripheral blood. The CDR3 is CSVGRGGANEQFF. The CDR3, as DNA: TGCAGCGTTGGTCGGGGGGGGGCCAATGAGCAGTTCTTC.